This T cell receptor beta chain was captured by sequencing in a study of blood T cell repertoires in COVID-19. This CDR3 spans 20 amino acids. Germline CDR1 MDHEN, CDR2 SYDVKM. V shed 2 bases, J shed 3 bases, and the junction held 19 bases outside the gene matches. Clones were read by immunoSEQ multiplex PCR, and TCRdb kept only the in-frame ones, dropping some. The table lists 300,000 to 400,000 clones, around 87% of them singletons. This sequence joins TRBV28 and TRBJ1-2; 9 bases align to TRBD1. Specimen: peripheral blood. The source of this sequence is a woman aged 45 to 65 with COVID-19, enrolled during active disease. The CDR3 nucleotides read TGTGCCAGCAGTTTAGGATTAGGGTACAGGGGGCCGACGGAGGACTATGGCTACACCTTC. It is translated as CASSLGLGYRGPTEDYGYTF.